These 20 T cell receptor beta chains came from one sample sequenced in a study of T cells in Graves' hyperthyroidism and ophthalmopathy. Researchers amplified the TCR beta CDR3 regions from RNA transcripts. Researchers ran a first-round RT-PCR on the TCR CDR3 using the HTBI primer set. MiXCR was run by TCRdb on the multiplex PCR reads, yielding one entry per CDR3 protein. This sample has roughly 240,000 distinct CDR3 sequences; 16% occur once, and the top ten carry around 30%. The sequencing sample was made of blood. These receptor sequences come from a woman aged 18 to 35 with Graves' ophthalmopathy.

This clonotype was recorded at least ten times. The chain has TRBV7-3 and TRBJ1-5; the match to TRBD1 covers 8 bases. The CDR3 is 17 residues long. Germline V gives CDR1 SGHTA, CDR2 FQGTGA. The V gene end was trimmed by 2 bases and the J gene end by 2 bases; junction bases not matched to a gene: 8. Here the CDR3 DNA reads TGTGCCAGCAGCTTAGGGACAGGCGTAGAGGGCAATCAGCCCCAGCATTTT. Translation: CASSLGTGVEGNQPQHF. Based on the CDR3 plus reference TRBV7-3 and TRBJ1-5, the full variable domain is GAGVSQTPSNKVTEKGKYVELRCDPISGHTALYWYRQSLGQGPEFLIYFQGTGAADDSGLPNDRFFAVRPEGSVSTLKIQRTERGDSAVYLCASSLGTGVEGNQPQHFGDGTRLSIL.

This clonotype has just a few counts. A much larger clone lies one base from this, so it may be a read error. The chain links TRBV7-2 to TRBJ2-1; 10 bases are shared with TRBD2. CDR1 and CDR2 (germline): SGHTA, FQGNSA. The V gene end was trimmed by 7 bases and the J gene end by 12 bases; junction bases not matched to a gene: 12. This CDR3 has 14 residues. CDR3 region: CASNPSGSVKGQFF. The CDR3 DNA sequence: TGTGCCAGCAACCCTAGCGGGAGTGTTAAAGGGCAGTTCTTC.

This clonotype was seen many times. The chain carries TRBV13 and TRBJ2-7; D is uncertain. This CDR3 has 13 residues. V was clipped by 3 bases and J by 2 bases, with 8 bases between them. Germline CDR1 PRHDT, CDR2 FYEKMQ (reference sequence). CDR3 sequence reads: CASSLTTAYEQYF. For the CDR3, the DNA is TGTGCCAGCAGCTTGACCACGGCCTACGAGCAGTACTTC.

This clonotype appeared many times. V is TRBV11-2 and J is TRBJ2-1, with D possibly being TRBD1 (5 bases). Looked up from germline, CDR1 is SGHAT and CDR2 is FQNNGV. The CDR3 is made up of 12 amino acids. Trimming shortened V by 1 base and J by 12 bases, and 10 bases separated the two germline ends. The CDR3 nucleotides are TGTGCCAGCAGCTTAGGCACGCAGGGGCAGTTCTTC. It specifies CASSLGTQGQFF.

This chain joins TRBV6-9 and TRBJ2-1, with 10 positions matching TRBD2. CDR1 and CDR2 (germline): MNHGY, SVAAGI. The CDR3 runs to 15 residues. V lost 3 bases and J lost 5; bases outside the gene matches: 4. The CDR3 nucleotides are TGTGCCAGCAGTTACACTAGCGGGGATGACAATGAGCAGTTCTTC. Its translation: CASSYTSGDDNEQFF.

The genes are TRBV12-3 or TRBV12-4 and TRBJ1-1; TRBD1 agrees at 9 bases. This CDR3 has 14 residues. J lost 5 bases, V lost 6 bases, and 7 bases had no gene match. CDR3 residues: CASRGTGRGTEAFF. The CDR3 DNA reads as TGTGCCAGCAGGGGGACAGGGAGGGGTACTGAAGCTTTCTTT.

This clonotype was recorded at least ten times. This chain connects TRBV20-1 to TRBJ1-1, with D possibly matching TRBD1 (5 bases). The germline CDR1 and CDR2 sequences are DFQATT and SNEGSKA (reference sequence). This CDR3 has 13 amino acids. CDR3 residues: CSAKIGGGTEAFF. The CDR3 DNA reads TGCAGCGCCAAGATCGGGGGGGGCACTGAAGCTTTCTTT.

This clonotype was detected many times. DNA of the CDR3: TGCGCCAGCAGTAAACAGAGTTCGAACACTGAAGCTTTCTTT. Translated, it gives CASSKQSSNTEAFF. V usage is TRBV5-1 and J usage is TRBJ1-1; unclear D gene. V lost 5 bases and J lost 1, with 12 bases in between. Germline V gives CDR1 SGHRS, CDR2 YFSETQ. The CDR3 is 14 amino acids.

The chain carries TRBV11-2 and TRBJ2-1, with 8 nucleotides matching TRBD2. J gave up 4 bases and V 5 bases, and 13 bases lay outside the gene matches. Germline CDR1 SGHAT, CDR2 FQNNGV. The CDR3 covers 17 residues. CDR3 in amino acids: CASSPGWRGAVYNEQFF. CDR3 nucleotides: TGTGCCAGCAGCCCAGGGTGGCGGGGGGCAGTATACAATGAGCAGTTCTTC.

This clonotype showed up many times. This chain joins TRBV20-1 and TRBJ2-1, with 7 bases aligning to TRBD2. The CDR3 extends over 16 amino acids. After removal of 1 base from V and 0 bases from J, the junction contained 6 bases not matched to a gene. Germline CDR1 reads DFQATT; CDR2 reads SNEGSKA (reference sequence). CDR3 nucleotide sequence: TGCAGTGCTAGAGTTTCAGGCGGGAGCTCCTACAATGAGCAGTTCTTC. Translated: CSARVSGGSSYNEQFF.

This clonotype has a count of ten or more. V and J are TRBV7-2 and TRBJ1-2; unclear D gene. V was clipped by 5 bases and J by 7 bases, with 17 bases between them. The CDR3 length is 14 residues. Per germline, CDR1 SGHTA and CDR2 FQGNSA. In nucleotides, the CDR3 is TGTGCCAGCAGCCTCACCTCGAGGGCTGGTGGCTACACCTTC. Amino acids: CASSLTSRAGGYTF.

Regarding this clonotype: An end of the junction differs from the germline gene, which may be a read error. The chain has TRBV2 and TRBJ1-1, with 8 bases that match TRBD1. The CDR3 consists of 15 residues. The germline V gene encodes CDR1 SNHLY and CDR2 FYNNEI. CDR3 DNA sequence: TGTGCCATCAGTGAGCAGGGGGCTGAGAACACTGAAGCTTTCTTT. Translation: CAISEQGAENTEAFF.

At least ten counts were recorded for this clonotype. The chain combines TRBV12-3 or TRBV12-4 with TRBJ2-2; D call uncertain. V was pared by 10 bases and J by 0 bases, with 6 bases between. CDR3 length: 12 residues. In DNA form, the CDR3 reads TGTGCCATCTGGGCGAACACCGGGGAGCTGTTTTTT. It yields the protein CAIWANTGELFF.

This clonotype was picked up a small number of times. The J gene is TRBJ1-1, the V gene TRBV6-1, with a possible D match to TRBD1 (5 bases). Germline CDR1 reads MNHNS; CDR2 reads SASEGT. This CDR3 spans 14 amino acids. Trimming removed 9 bases at V and 0 bases at J, with 14 bases between. CDR3 in amino acids: CASRVAGLNTEAFF. The CDR3 region has the DNA TGTGCCAGTCGCGTGGCAGGGTTGAACACTGAAGCTTTCTTT.

The J gene is TRBJ1-5, the V gene TRBV12-3 or TRBV12-4; 7 bases line up with TRBD1. The V and J ends lost 5 bases and 5 bases, in that order; junction bases with no gene match: 9. The CDR3 runs 15 residues. The DNA for the CDR3 is TGTGCCAGCAGTAAACGGACAGGTTCGGATCAGCCCCAGCATTTT. Amino acids: CASSKRTGSDQPQHF.

This clonotype has at least ten counts. J is TRBJ1-1 and V is TRBV28; D call uncertain. Germline values: CDR1 MDHEN, CDR2 SYDVKM. V shed 8 bases and J shed 4 bases, with 11 bases lying between them. The CDR3 covers 12 residues. The CDR3 region is CASHKRPTEAFF. CDR3 sequence (DNA): TGTGCCAGCCATAAGCGCCCCACTGAAGCTTTCTTT.

This clonotype has ten or more counts. V gene TRBV29-1 combines with J gene TRBJ2-7, with D perhaps TRBD2 (5 bases). The CDR3 spans 15 residues. The V end lost 0 bases, the J end lost 0 bases, and 12 bases lay between the germline ends. CDR1 SQVTM and CDR2 ANQGSEA come from the germline V gene. The CDR3 here is CSVEDRGLASYEQYF. CDR3 DNA sequence: TGCAGCGTTGAAGATAGAGGGCTAGCCTCCTACGAGCAGTACTTC.

This clonotype was found many times. CDR3 amino acids: CASSSTRRQGPTEAFF. As DNA, the CDR3 is TGTGCCAGCAGCTCGACGCGGAGACAGGGGCCCACTGAAGCTTTCTTT. The chain links TRBV7-9 to TRBJ1-1; 8 bases align to TRBD1. Unmatched junction bases numbered 11, after V lost 4 bases and J lost 4 bases. Germline assignment: CDR1 SEHNR and CDR2 FQNEAQ (reference sequence). This CDR3 region has 16 residues.

This sequence joins TRBV7-9 and TRBJ1-1, with TRBD1 matching over 7 bases. This CDR3 region has 13 residues. Germline CDR1 SEHNR, CDR2 FQNEAQ (reference sequence). Unmatched junction bases numbered 6, after V lost 7 bases and J lost 4 bases. CDR3 amino acids: CASIPTGTTEAFF. In DNA form, the CDR3 reads TGTGCCAGCATCCCGACAGGGACCACTGAAGCTTTCTTT.

The rearrangement links TRBV5-1 to TRBJ2-1, with 7 bases aligning to TRBD2. The CDR3 covers 16 residues. Germline values: CDR1 SGHRS, CDR2 YFSETQ. V lost 0 bases to trimming and J lost 1 base; unmatched junction nucleotides: 4. CDR3 protein: CASSLVAGPSYNEQFF. CDR3 bases: TGCGCCAGCAGCTTGGTAGCGGGCCCGTCCTACAATGAGCAGTTCTTC.